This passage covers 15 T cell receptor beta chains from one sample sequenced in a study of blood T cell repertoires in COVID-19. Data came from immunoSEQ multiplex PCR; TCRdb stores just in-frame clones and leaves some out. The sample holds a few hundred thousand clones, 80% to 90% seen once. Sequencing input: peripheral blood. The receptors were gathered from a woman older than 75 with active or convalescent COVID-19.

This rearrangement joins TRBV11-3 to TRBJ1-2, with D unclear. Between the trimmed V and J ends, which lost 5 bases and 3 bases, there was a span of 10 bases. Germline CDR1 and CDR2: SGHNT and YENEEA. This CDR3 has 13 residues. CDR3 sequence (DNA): TGTGCCAGCAGCCCTCGACGGGACTATGGCTACACCTTC. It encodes CASSPRRDYGYTF.

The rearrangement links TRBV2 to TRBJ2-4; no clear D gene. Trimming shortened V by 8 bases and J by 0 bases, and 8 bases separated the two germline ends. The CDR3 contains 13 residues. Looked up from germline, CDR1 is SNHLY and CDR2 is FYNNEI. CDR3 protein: CASRRLAKNIQYF. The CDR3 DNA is TGTGCCAGCCGGCGACTAGCCAAAAACATTCAGTACTTC.

The CDR3 loop reads CASSIGTGIGSPLHF. In nucleotides, the CDR3 is TGTGCCAGTAGTATAGGGACAGGGATCGGTTCACCCCTCCACTTT. The chain is built from TRBV19 and TRBJ1-6, with TRBD1 identical over 8 bases. Germline V gene lookup returns CDR1 LNHDA and CDR2 SQIVND (reference sequence). CDR3 length: 15 residues. V shed 1 base and J 9 bases; nucleotides not matched to a gene: 5.

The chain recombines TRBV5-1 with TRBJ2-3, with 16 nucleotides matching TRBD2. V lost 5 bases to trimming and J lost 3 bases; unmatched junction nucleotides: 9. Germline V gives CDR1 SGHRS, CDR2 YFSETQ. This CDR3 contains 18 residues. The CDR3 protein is CASSSTGTSGRVTDTQYF. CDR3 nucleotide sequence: TGCGCCAGCAGTTCGACCGGGACTAGCGGGAGGGTAACAGATACGCAGTATTTT.

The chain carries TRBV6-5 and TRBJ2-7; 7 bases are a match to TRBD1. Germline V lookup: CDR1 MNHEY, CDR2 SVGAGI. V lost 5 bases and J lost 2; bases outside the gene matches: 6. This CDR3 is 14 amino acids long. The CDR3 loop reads CASSLRDSAYEQYF. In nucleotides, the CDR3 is TGTGCCAGCAGTCTCCGGGACAGCGCCTACGAGCAGTACTTC.

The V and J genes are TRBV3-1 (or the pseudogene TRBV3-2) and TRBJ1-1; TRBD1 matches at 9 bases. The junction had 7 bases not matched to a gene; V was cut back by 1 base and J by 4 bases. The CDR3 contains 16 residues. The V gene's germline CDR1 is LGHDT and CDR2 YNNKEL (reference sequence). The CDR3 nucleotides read TGTGCCAGCAGCCAAGTAGGGACAGGGAGTATCACTGAAGCTTTCTTT. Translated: CASSQVGTGSITEAFF.

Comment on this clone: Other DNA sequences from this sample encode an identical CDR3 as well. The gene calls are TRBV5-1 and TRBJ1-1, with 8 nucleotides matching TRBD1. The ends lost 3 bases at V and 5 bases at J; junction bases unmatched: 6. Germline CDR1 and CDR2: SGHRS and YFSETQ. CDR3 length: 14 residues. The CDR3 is CASSSGQGGTEAFF. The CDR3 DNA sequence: TGCGCCAGCAGCTCAGGACAGGGCGGGACTGAAGCTTTCTTT.

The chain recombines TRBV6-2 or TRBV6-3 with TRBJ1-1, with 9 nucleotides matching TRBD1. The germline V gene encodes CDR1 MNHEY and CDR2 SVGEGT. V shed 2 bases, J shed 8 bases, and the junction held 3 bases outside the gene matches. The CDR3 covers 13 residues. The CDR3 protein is CASSYGTGFEAFF. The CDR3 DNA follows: TGTGCCAGCAGTTACGGGACAGGGTTCGAAGCTTTCTTT.

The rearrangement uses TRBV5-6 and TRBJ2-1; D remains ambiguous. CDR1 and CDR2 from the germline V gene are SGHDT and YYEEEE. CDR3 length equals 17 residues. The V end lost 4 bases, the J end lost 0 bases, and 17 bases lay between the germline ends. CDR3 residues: CASSPSPSPSSYNEQFF. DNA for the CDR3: TGTGCCAGCAGCCCCTCCCCGAGCCCGAGCTCCTACAATGAGCAGTTCTTC. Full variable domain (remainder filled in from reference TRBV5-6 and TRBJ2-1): DAGVTQSPTHLIKTRGQQVTLRCSPKSGHDTVSWYQQALGQGPQFIFQYYEEEERQRGNFPDRFSGHQFPNYSSELNVNALLLGDSALYLCASSPSPSPSSYNEQFFGPGTRLTVL.

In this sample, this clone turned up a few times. The CDR3 loop is CASSQGQGYSEAFF. CDR3 nucleotides: TGTGCCAGCAGCCAAGGACAGGGTTACTCTGAAGCTTTCTTT. This rearrangement joins TRBV7-9 to TRBJ1-1; 8 bases are a match to TRBD1. Germline CDR1 reads SEHNR; CDR2 reads FQNEAQ (reference sequence). CDR3 length: 14 residues. J lost 6 bases, V lost 5 bases, and 8 bases had no gene match.

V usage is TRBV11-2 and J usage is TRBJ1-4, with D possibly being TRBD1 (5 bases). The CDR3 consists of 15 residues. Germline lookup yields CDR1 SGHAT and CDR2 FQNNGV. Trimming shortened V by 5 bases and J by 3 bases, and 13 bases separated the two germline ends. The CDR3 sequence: CASSVLGEANEKLFF. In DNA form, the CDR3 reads TGTGCCAGCAGCGTGCTAGGGGAGGCTAATGAAAAACTGTTTTTT. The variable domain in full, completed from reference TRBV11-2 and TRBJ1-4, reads EAGVAQSPRYKIIEKRQSVAFWCNPISGHATLYWYQQILGQGPKLLIQFQNNGVVDDSQLPKDRFSAERLKGVDSTLKIQPAKLEDSAVYLCASSVLGEANEKLFFGSGTQLSVL.

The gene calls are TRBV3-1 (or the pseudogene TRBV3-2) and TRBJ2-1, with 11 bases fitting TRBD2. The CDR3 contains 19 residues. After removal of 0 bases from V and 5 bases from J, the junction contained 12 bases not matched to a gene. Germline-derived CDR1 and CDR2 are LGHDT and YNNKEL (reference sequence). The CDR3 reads CASSQDYVLAGGLDNEQFF. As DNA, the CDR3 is TGTGCCAGCAGCCAAGATTATGTCCTAGCGGGAGGATTAGACAATGAGCAGTTCTTC.

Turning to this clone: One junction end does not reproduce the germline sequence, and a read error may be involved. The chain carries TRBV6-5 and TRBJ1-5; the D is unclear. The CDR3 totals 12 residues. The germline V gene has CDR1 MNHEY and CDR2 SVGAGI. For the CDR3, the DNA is TGTGCCAGCAGTGACTCCCGGCAGCCCCAGCATTTT. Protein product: CASSDSRQPQHF.

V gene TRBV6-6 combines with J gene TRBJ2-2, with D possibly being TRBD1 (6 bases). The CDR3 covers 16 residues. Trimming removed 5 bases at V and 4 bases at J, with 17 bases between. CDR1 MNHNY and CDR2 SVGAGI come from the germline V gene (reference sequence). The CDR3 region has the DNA TGTGCCAGCAGTCGAGGGGCCAGGGGTCGCACCGGGGAGCTGTTTTTT. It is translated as CASSRGARGRTGELFF.

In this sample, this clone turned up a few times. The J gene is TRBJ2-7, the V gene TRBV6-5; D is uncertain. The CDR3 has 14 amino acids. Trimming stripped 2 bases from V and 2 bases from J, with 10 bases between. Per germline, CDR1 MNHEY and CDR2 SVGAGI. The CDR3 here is CASSYQKIPYEQYF. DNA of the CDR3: TGTGCCAGCAGTTACCAAAAAATCCCCTACGAGCAGTACTTC.